Listed below are T cell receptor beta chains from one sample, sequenced in a study of shared clonotypes between healthy human individuals. TCRdb keeps only in-frame clones here, not all; method: immunoSEQ multiplex PCR. This table holds about 1 million clones, 65% to 75% found once. The sequencing input was memory CD4+ T cells sorted from blood. These receptors were collected from a man aged 18-30 years in good health. The CDR3 runs from the conserved cysteine through the conserved F or W. The D gene is left open where the match is weak. Clone sizes are given selectively: once, few, many, or a class where the clone is expanded.

len	d_gene	v_gene	abundance	j_gene	CDR3aa	CDR3nt
14	TRBD2	TRBV30	many	TRBJ2-4	CAWSGGTSVNIQYF	TGTGCCTGGAGTGGCGGGACTAGTGTGAACATTCAGTACTTC
14	TRBD2	TRBV6-6	.	TRBJ2-7	CASRAGGADYEQYF	TGTGCCAGCCGTGCGGGAGGGGCGGACTACGAGCAGTACTTC
13	.	TRBV19	.	TRBJ2-1	CASSMGRDDEQFF	TGTGCCAGTAGTATGGGCAGGGATGATGAGCAGTTCTTC
13	.	TRBV10-2	few	TRBJ1-5	CASSYSSNQPQHF	TGCGCCAGCAGTTACAGTAGCAATCAGCCCCAGCATTTT
16	.	TRBV7-2	.	TRBJ2-7	CASSLRSGRSTYEQYF	TGTGCCAGCAGCCTCCGCTCGGGACGGAGTACCTACGAGCAGTACTTC
14	.	TRBV14	.	TRBJ2-5	CASSPYWSQETQYF	TGTGCCAGCAGCCCATATTGGAGCCAAGAGACCCAGTACTTC
13	.	TRBV10-3	few	TRBJ1-2	CAISDRANYGYTF	TGTGCCATCAGCGACAGAGCTAACTATGGCTACACCTTC
14	TRBD2	TRBV15	.	TRBJ2-4	CATGGGPAKNIQYF	TGTGCCACCGGGGGAGGGCCAGCCAAAAACATTCAGTACTTC
16	TRBD2	TRBV2	.	TRBJ2-7	CASSAALAGVGYEQYF	TGTGCCAGCAGTGCAGCCCTAGCGGGAGTTGGCTACGAGCAGTACTTC
20	.	TRBV4-1	few	TRBJ2-7	CASSPGTGAKILTSSYEQYF	TGCGCCAGCAGCCCCGGGACCGGGGCGAAGATACTAACTAGCTCCTACGAGCAGTACTTC
14	TRBD2	TRBV5-1	.	TRBJ2-7	CASSSTSGPYEQYF	TGCGCCAGCAGCTCGACTAGCGGACCCTACGAGCAGTACTTC
15	.	TRBV5-1	few	TRBJ1-1	CASSLWGALNTEAFF	TGCGCCAGCAGCTTATGGGGGGCTCTGAACACTGAAGCTTTCTTT
14	.	TRBV7-9	.	TRBJ1-4	CASSSGGRAEKLFF	TGTGCCAGCAGCTCCGGGGGGAGGGCGGAAAAACTGTTTTTT
13	.	TRBV28	once	TRBJ1-2	CASSLVGNYGYTF	TGTGCCAGCAGTTTAGTAGGCAACTATGGCTACACCTTC
15	.	TRBV6-6	once	TRBJ2-1	CASSYGGSSYNEQFF	TGTGCCAGCAGTTATGGGGGGAGCTCCTACAATGAGCAGTTCTTC
13	.	TRBV14	.	TRBJ1-6	CASSQDFSSPLHF	TGTGCCAGCAGCCAAGATTTTAGTTCACCCCTCCACTTT
18	.	TRBV11-2	.	TRBJ1-2	CASSLDRERVQLLRGYTF	TGTGCCAGCAGCTTAGATCGTGAGAGGGTACAGCTCTTGCGGGGCTACACCTTC
19	TRBD2	TRBV7-2	.	TRBJ2-2	CASSLQGLATLINTGELFF	TGTGCCAGCAGCTTACAAGGACTAGCGACCCTAATAAACACCGGGGAGCTGTTTTTT
15	.	TRBV13	.	TRBJ1-1	CASSFPGDSNTEAFF	TGTGCCAGCAGCTTCCCAGGGGACTCCAACACTGAAGCTTTCTTT
14	.	TRBV6-5	.	TRBJ1-1	CASSPGRKNTEAFF	TGTGCCAGCAGTCCTGGACGGAAAAACACTGAAGCTTTCTTT
14	TRBD1	TRBV5-4	.	TRBJ2-7	CASSQQGGLYEQYF	TGTGCCAGCAGCCAACAGGGGGGCCTCTACGAGCAGTACTTC
14	TRBD2	TRBV30	.	TRBJ2-3	CAWGLAGGTDTQYF	TGTGCCTGGGGACTAGCGGGGGGCACAGATACGCAGTATTTT
15	.	TRBV6-1	.	TRBJ2-1	CASSDRGSGGREQFF	TGTGCCAGCAGTGACCGGGGTAGTGGAGGCCGTGAGCAGTTCTTC
15	.	TRBV5-6	.	TRBJ1-3	CASSAGTSSGNTIYF	TGTGCCAGCAGCGCCGGGACGAGCTCTGGAAACACCATATATTTT
15	.	TRBV4-1	once	TRBJ1-2	CASSQASQGGYGYTF	TGCGCCAGCAGCCAAGCGTCCCAGGGAGGCTATGGCTACACCTTC
16	TRBD2	TRBV7-2	.	TRBJ2-2	CASSLMTSQGPGELFF	TGTGCCAGCAGCCTGATGACTAGCCAGGGCCCCGGGGAGCTGTTTTTT
15	.	TRBV5-4	.	TRBJ1-4	CASSLESRSGEKLFF	TGTGCCAGCAGCTTGGAGTCCCGGTCGGGTGAAAAACTGTTTTTT
14	.	TRBV19	.	TRBJ1-1	CASSGVIMNTEAFF	TGTGCCAGTAGTGGGGTCATAATGAACACTGAAGCTTTCTTT
14	.	TRBV19	once	TRBJ2-5	CASSIDPGSETQYF	TGTGCCAGTAGTATAGATCCGGGATCGGAGACCCAGTACTTC
12	.	TRBV6-1	.	TRBJ2-3	CASSRVRDTQYF	TGTGCCAGCAGTCGGGTCAGGGACACGCAGTATTTT
14	TRBD1	TRBV6-5	.	TRBJ1-6	CASSQGAKNSPLHF	TGTGCCAGCTCTCAGGGGGCGAAAAATTCACCCCTCCACTTT
13	.	TRBV6-6	.	TRBJ2-7	CASSRGGLYEQYF	TGTGCCAGCAGCAGGGGAGGGTTGTACGAGCAGTACTTC
15	TRBD2	TRBV5-1	.	TRBJ2-3	CASSFLAGATDTQYF	TGCGCCAGCAGCTTTCTAGCGGGAGCAACAGATACGCAGTATTTT
16	.	TRBV4-3	.	TRBJ2-2	CASSQGGQGSTGELFF	TGCGCCAGCAGCCAAGGGGGCCAGGGTAGCACCGGGGAGCTGTTTTTT
15	.	TRBV7-7	few	TRBJ2-2	CASSLTDANTGELFF	TGTGCTAGCAGCTTGACAGACGCGAACACCGGGGAGCTGTTTTTT
13	.	TRBV19	few	TRBJ1-2	CASRRESDYGYTF	TGTGCCAGTAGGAGGGAGTCGGACTATGGCTACACCTTC
15	.	TRBV23-1	.	TRBJ2-6	CASSRVSSGANVLTF	TGCGCCAGCAGTCGCGTCTCCTCTGGGGCCAACGTCCTGACTTTC
13	.	TRBV12-5	.	TRBJ1-1	CASGLTANTEAFF	TGTGCTAGTGGTTTGACAGCGAACACTGAAGCTTTCTTT
16	.	TRBV27	.	TRBJ2-4	CASSSRTLGSGNIQYF	TGTGCCAGCAGTTCGCGGACGCTGGGGTCCGGGAACATTCAGTACTTC
15	TRBD2	TRBV18	.	TRBJ2-3	CASSPRTSGGDTQYF	TGTGCCAGCTCACCCCGGACTAGCGGGGGAGATACGCAGTATTTT
15	TRBD1	TRBV5-1	.	TRBJ2-3	CASSHGQGKGDTQYF	TGCGCCAGCAGCCACGGACAGGGGAAGGGAGATACGCAGTATTTT
13	.	TRBV10-1	.	TRBJ2-7	CASSESGPREQYF	TGCGCCAGCAGTGAGTCGGGGCCTCGCGAGCAGTACTTC
13	.	TRBV6-6	.	TRBJ2-7	CASRRTGSYEQYF	TGTGCCAGCAGGAGGACGGGCTCCTACGAGCAGTACTTC
13	.	TRBV7-8	many	TRBJ1-5	CASSSERGGPQHF	TGTGCCAGCAGCAGCGAGAGGGGGGGGCCCCAGCATTTT
13	.	TRBV2	.	TRBJ1-1	CASSRVMNTEAFF	TGTGCCAGCAGCAGGGTTATGAACACTGAAGCTTTCTTT
13	.	TRBV7-2	.	TRBJ2-7	CASSSDYSYEQYF	TGTGCCAGCAGCTCTGACTACTCCTACGAGCAGTACTTC
15	TRBD1	TRBV10-2	.	TRBJ2-7	CASSNTGGIAYEQYF	TGCGCCAGCAGTAATACAGGGGGGATCGCCTACGAGCAGTACTTC
14	TRBD1	TRBV18	few	TRBJ2-7	CASSPGTGLYEQYF	TGTGCCAGCTCACCAGGGACAGGGTTATACGAGCAGTACTTC
15	TRBD2	TRBV9	.	TRBJ2-1	CASSVSGGSYNEQFF	TGTGCCAGCAGCGTCAGCGGGGGCTCCTACAATGAGCAGTTCTTC
11	.	TRBV25-1	.	TRBJ2-1	CASGRVDEQFF	TGTGCCAGCGGAAGAGTGGATGAGCAGTTCTTC
16	TRBD1	TRBV15	.	TRBJ1-2	CATSRDQGQGQDGYTF	TGTGCCACCAGCAGAGATCAGGGACAGGGCCAAGATGGCTACACCTTC
15	.	TRBV5-1	.	TRBJ2-3	CASARGSVSTDTQYF	TGCGCCAGCGCCCGGGGCTCCGTCAGCACAGATACGCAGTATTTT
14	.	TRBV5-1	many	TRBJ2-3	CASSLAKNTDTQYF	TGCGCCAGCAGCTTGGCCAAGAACACAGATACGCAGTATTTT
14	.	TRBV19	once	TRBJ2-5	CASSPTAVTETQYF	TGTGCCAGTAGCCCCACCGCGGTCACAGAGACCCAGTACTTC
16	TRBD1	TRBV5-4	.	TRBJ2-3	CASSLLTGFGTDTQYF	TGTGCCAGCAGCCTACTGACAGGGTTCGGTACAGATACGCAGTATTTT
13	.	TRBV10-3	.	TRBJ1-6	CAITGGGGSPLHF	TGTGCCATCACCGGCGGGGGGGGTTCACCCCTCCACTTT
13	.	TRBV15	.	TRBJ1-3	CATSQGSGNTIYF	TGTGCCACCTCCCAGGGCTCTGGAAACACCATATATTTT
13	.	TRBV29-1	many	TRBJ1-4	CSVEEPGAEKLFF	TGCAGCGTTGAAGAGCCAGGGGCCGAAAAACTGTTTTTT
15	.	TRBV5-1	.	TRBJ1-5	CASSLDGRGNQPQHF	TGCGCCAGCAGCTTGGATGGGCGAGGCAATCAGCCCCAGCATTTT